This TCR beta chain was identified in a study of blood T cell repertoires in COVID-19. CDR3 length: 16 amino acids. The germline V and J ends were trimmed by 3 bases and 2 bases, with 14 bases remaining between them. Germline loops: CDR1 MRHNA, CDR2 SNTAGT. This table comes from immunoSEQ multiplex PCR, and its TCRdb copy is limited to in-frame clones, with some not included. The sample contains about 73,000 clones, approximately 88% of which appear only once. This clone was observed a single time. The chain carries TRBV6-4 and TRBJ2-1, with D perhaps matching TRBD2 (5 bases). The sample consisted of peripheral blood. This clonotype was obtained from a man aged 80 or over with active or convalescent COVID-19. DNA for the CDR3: TGTGCCAGCAGTGAAAACGGAGCAGCGGCCTACAATGAGCAGTTCTTC. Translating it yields CASSENGAAAYNEQFF.